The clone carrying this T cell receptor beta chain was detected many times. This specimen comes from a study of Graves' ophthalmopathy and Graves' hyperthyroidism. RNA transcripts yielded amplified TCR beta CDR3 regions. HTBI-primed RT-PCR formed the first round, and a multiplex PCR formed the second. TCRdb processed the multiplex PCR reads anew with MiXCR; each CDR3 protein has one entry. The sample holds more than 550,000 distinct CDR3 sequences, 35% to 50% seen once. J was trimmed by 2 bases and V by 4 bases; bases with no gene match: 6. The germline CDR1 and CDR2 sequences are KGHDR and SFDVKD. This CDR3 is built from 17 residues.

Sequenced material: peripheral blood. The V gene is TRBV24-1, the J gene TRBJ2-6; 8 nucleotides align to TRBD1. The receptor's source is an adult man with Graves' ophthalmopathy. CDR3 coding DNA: TGTGCCACCAGTGACCCGCGACAGGGGACTGGGGCCAACGTCCTGACTTTC. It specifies CATSDPRQGTGANVLTF.